This is a list of T cell receptor beta chains from one sample in a study of T-cell memory formation after mild COVID-19. MiXCR, run by TCRdb on the 5' RACE reads, gives a single entry per CDR3 protein. There are about 430,000 distinct CDR3 sequences in the sample; roughly 18% occur only once, and about 22% lies in the top ten. The sequenced sample consisted of PBMCs or a T cell subset sorted from them (not recorded which). The source is a man younger than 35 who had mild COVID-19 (a few samples of this study predate the infection). Cell type and time point are not known. Each CDR3 is given with its conserved first and last residue. Each record gives: CDR3 DNA, CDR3 protein, D gene, V gene, clone size, J gene. D genes are given only for firm matches. A clone size is listed for some rows: how often the clone was seen (once, few, many), or a class if it is expanded.

cdr3_nt: TGTGCCAGCGGAAAATGGGGGACTGAAGTCTTC
cdr3_aa: CASGKWGTEVF
d_call: NA
v_call: TRBV6-2/TRBV6-3
clone_size: NA
j_call: TRBJ2-4

cdr3_nt: TGTGCCAGCAGCTTCGATTACGGGCTCGAGCAGTACTTC
cdr3_aa: CASSFDYGLEQYF
d_call: NA
v_call: TRBV7-9
clone_size: NA
j_call: TRBJ2-7

cdr3_nt: TGCAGCGCTTTGGACACCTTCGGGGAGCAGTACTTC
cdr3_aa: CSALDTFGEQYF
d_call: NA
v_call: TRBV29-1
clone_size: NA
j_call: TRBJ2-7

cdr3_nt: TGTGCCAGCAGCTTACCCGGGGGCCCGGGGTACCCCGGGGAGCTGTTTTTT
cdr3_aa: CASSLPGGPGYPGELFF
d_call: NA
v_call: TRBV7-2
clone_size: NA
j_call: TRBJ2-2

cdr3_nt: TGTGCCAGCAGCGCCGGGACCGACGTTAGACAGGCCGAGCAGTACTTC
cdr3_aa: CASSAGTDVRQAEQYF
d_call: NA
v_call: TRBV7-2
clone_size: NA
j_call: TRBJ2-7

cdr3_nt: TGTGCCAGCAGTTACGGGGTAGGCGACTATGGCTACACCTTC
cdr3_aa: CASSYGVGDYGYTF
d_call: NA
v_call: TRBV6-5
clone_size: few
j_call: TRBJ1-2

cdr3_nt: TGCAGTGCTAGGGCGCCAGGGAATCTATACAATGAGCAGTTCTTC
cdr3_aa: CSARAPGNLYNEQFF
d_call: NA
v_call: TRBV20-1
clone_size: few
j_call: TRBJ2-1

cdr3_nt: TGTGCCAGTAGTGGCTCGACAGGGTTCACGGGCTACACCTTC
cdr3_aa: CASSGSTGFTGYTF
d_call: TRBD1
v_call: TRBV19
clone_size: few
j_call: TRBJ1-2

cdr3_nt: TGTGCCGCAGGCGGGGGGGGTGTCACAGATACGCAGTATTTT
cdr3_aa: CAAGGGGVTDTQYF
d_call: TRBD2
v_call: TRBV9
clone_size: NA
j_call: TRBJ2-3

cdr3_nt: TGTGCCAGCAGCCAAGGGACTAGCGGGGGAGTACGGCAGTTCTTC
cdr3_aa: CASSQGTSGGVRQFF
d_call: TRBD2
v_call: TRBV3-1
clone_size: NA
j_call: TRBJ2-1

cdr3_nt: TGTGCCAGCAGCTCCAGGGGCGGAGTGGGGGGGCGGACAGATACGCAGTATTTT
cdr3_aa: CASSSRGGVGGRTDTQYF
d_call: NA
v_call: TRBV7-6
clone_size: NA
j_call: TRBJ2-3

cdr3_nt: TGTGCCACCTCCGGGCAGCCCCAGCATTTT
cdr3_aa: CATSGQPQHF
d_call: NA
v_call: TRBV7-6
clone_size: few
j_call: TRBJ1-5

cdr3_nt: TGCGCCAGCAGCCGGGACTACCAAGAGACCCAGTACTTC
cdr3_aa: CASSRDYQETQYF
d_call: NA
v_call: TRBV7-2
clone_size: many
j_call: TRBJ2-5

cdr3_nt: TGCAGTGCTAGCGCGGTGGGGGAGACCCAGTACTTC
cdr3_aa: CSASAVGETQYF
d_call: NA
v_call: TRBV20-1
clone_size: many
j_call: TRBJ2-5

cdr3_nt: TGTGCCATCAGTGATCACAGGGGGGAAGCTTTCTTT
cdr3_aa: CAISDHRGEAFF
d_call: TRBD1
v_call: TRBV10-3
clone_size: NA
j_call: TRBJ1-1

cdr3_nt: TGTGCCAGCGAGGACAGACAAGAGACCCAGTACTTC
cdr3_aa: CASEDRQETQYF
d_call: NA
v_call: TRBV9
clone_size: NA
j_call: TRBJ2-5

cdr3_nt: TGCGCCAGCAGCTTGTCCCCCCAGGGTTTCCGCACAGATACGCAGTATTTT
cdr3_aa: CASSLSPQGFRTDTQYF
d_call: NA
v_call: TRBV5-1
clone_size: few
j_call: TRBJ2-3

cdr3_nt: TGTGCCGGCTGCGATACGGGGAGTAATTCACCCCTCCACTTT
cdr3_aa: CAGCDTGSNSPLHF
d_call: NA
v_call: TRBV28
clone_size: many
j_call: TRBJ1-6

cdr3_nt: TGTGCCAGCAGCCAGGCGGGGCAGGGGGCCTCACCCCTCCACTTT
cdr3_aa: CASSQAGQGASPLHF
d_call: TRBD1
v_call: TRBV3-1
clone_size: NA
j_call: TRBJ1-6

cdr3_nt: TGTGCCACCAGTGATTCAACGAGACAGGGCTTGAGGGATACGCAGTATTTT
cdr3_aa: CATSDSTRQGLRDTQYF
d_call: TRBD1
v_call: TRBV24-1
clone_size: NA
j_call: TRBJ2-3

cdr3_nt: TGTGCCAGCTCACCCAGTGACGAGGTTGGAAACACCATATATTTT
cdr3_aa: CASSPSDEVGNTIYF
d_call: NA
v_call: TRBV18
clone_size: few
j_call: TRBJ1-3

cdr3_nt: TGTGCCAGCAGCCATGACAGTCACTATGGCTACACCTTC
cdr3_aa: CASSHDSHYGYTF
d_call: NA
v_call: TRBV3-1
clone_size: few
j_call: TRBJ1-2

cdr3_nt: TGTGCCAGCAGTTACAGAGGGTACAATGAGCAGTTCTTC
cdr3_aa: CASSYRGYNEQFF
d_call: NA
v_call: TRBV6-5
clone_size: NA
j_call: TRBJ2-1

cdr3_nt: TGTGCCAGCAGTTTGACAGGGGGACATGGCTACACCTTC
cdr3_aa: CASSLTGGHGYTF
d_call: TRBD1
v_call: TRBV12-3/TRBV12-4
clone_size: many
j_call: TRBJ1-2

cdr3_nt: TGCAGTGCTCCCCAGGCCCTCTATAATTCACCCCTCCACTTT
cdr3_aa: CSAPQALYNSPLHF
d_call: NA
v_call: TRBV20-1
clone_size: NA
j_call: TRBJ1-6

cdr3_nt: TGTGCCAGCAGCCCAAGCACAGGGGCTGGCATTCAGTACTTC
cdr3_aa: CASSPSTGAGIQYF
d_call: TRBD1
v_call: TRBV5-4
clone_size: NA
j_call: TRBJ2-4